This T cell receptor (beta chain) was sequenced during a study of T cells in Graves' hyperthyroidism and ophthalmopathy. Points on this clonotype: No antigen is known for it.

This CDR3 contains 14 residues. Germline loops: CDR1 SGHNT, CDR2 YENEEA. With 5 bases removed from V and 4 bases from J, the gap between germline ends came to 12 bases. Study-wide findings and caveats: Blood also contained most expanded thyroid clonotypes above 0.001.

Amplification of TCR beta CDR3 regions used RNA as the template. The HTBI primer set was used in a first-round RT-PCR of the TCR CDR3. TCRdb used MiXCR to reprocess the multiplex PCR reads, holding one entry per CDR3 protein. The sample lists roughly 510,000 distinct CDR3 sequences, about 20% occurring once. Sequenced: blood. The receptor's source is a man younger than 30 with Graves' hyperthyroidism. The chain employs TRBV11-3 and TRBJ1-5; D unresolved. The CDR3 loop is CASSADGGNQPQHF. The CDR3 DNA follows: TGTGCCAGCAGCGCGGACGGCGGGAATCAGCCCCAGCATTTT.